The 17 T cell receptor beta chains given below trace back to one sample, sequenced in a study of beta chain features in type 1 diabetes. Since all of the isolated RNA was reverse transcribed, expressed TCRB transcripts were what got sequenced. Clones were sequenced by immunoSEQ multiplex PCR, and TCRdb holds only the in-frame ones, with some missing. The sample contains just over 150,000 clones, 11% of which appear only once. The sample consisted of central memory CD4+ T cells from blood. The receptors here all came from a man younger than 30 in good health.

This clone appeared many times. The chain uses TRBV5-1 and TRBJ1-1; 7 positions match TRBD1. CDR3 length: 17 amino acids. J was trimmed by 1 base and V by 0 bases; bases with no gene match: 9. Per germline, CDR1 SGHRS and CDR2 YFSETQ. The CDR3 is CASSLGGTAASNTEAFF. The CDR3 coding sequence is TGCGCCAGCAGCTTGGGAGGGACAGCAGCCTCGAACACTGAAGCTTTCTTT.

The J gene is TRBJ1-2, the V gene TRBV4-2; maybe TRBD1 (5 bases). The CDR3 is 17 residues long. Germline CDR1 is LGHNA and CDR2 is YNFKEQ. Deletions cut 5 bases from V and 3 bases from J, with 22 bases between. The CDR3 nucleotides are TGTGCCAGCAGCACCCGAGCCGGGAGCCGAGGGGACTATGGCTACACCTTC. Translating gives CASSTRAGSRGDYGYTF.

CDR3 DNA sequence: TGCGCCAGCAGCTCCGAGATGAACACTGAAGCTTTCTTT. Its protein product is CASSSEMNTEAFF. The chain uses TRBV5-1 and TRBJ1-1, with D hard to call. The germline V and J ends were trimmed by 3 bases and 0 bases, with 6 bases remaining between them. Germline V gives CDR1 SGHRS, CDR2 YFSETQ. The CDR3 is made up of 13 amino acids. Full variable domain (remainder filled in from reference TRBV5-1 and TRBJ1-1): KAGVTQTPRYLIKTRGQQVTLSCSPISGHRSVSWYQQTPGQGLQFLFEYFSETQRNKGNFPGRFSGRQFSNSRSEMNVSTLELGDSALYLCASSSEMNTEAFFGQGTRLTVV.

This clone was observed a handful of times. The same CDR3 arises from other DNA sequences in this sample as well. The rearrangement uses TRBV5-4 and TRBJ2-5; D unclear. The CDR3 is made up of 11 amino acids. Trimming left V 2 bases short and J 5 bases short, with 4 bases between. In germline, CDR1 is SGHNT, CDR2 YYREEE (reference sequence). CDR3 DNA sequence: TGTGCCAGCAGCTTACAGGAGACCCAGTACTTC. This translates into CASSLQETQYF.

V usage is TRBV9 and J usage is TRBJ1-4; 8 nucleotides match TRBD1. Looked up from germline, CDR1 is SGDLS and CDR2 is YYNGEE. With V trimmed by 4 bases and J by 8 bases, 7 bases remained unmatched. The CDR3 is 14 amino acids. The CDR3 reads CASSPGQGQEKLFF. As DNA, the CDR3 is TGTGCCAGCAGCCCCGGACAGGGCCAGGAAAAACTGTTTTTT. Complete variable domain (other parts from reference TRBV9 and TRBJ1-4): DSGVTQTPKHLITATGQRVTLRCSPRSGDLSVYWYQQSLDQGLQFLIQYYNGEERAKGNILERFSAQQFPDLHSELNLSSLELGDSALYFCASSPGQGQEKLFFGSGTQLSVL.

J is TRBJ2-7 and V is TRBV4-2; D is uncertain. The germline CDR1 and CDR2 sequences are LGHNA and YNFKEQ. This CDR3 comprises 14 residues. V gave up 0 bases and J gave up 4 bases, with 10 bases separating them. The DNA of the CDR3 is TGTGCCAGCAGCCAAGAAGCCAGTACGTACGAGCAGTACTTC. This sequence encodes CASSQEASTYEQYF.

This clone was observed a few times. CDR3 DNA sequence: TGTGCCAGCAGCTTCGGATCCTCCGGCGGGGAGCTGTTTTTT. This encodes CASSFGSSGGELFF. V gene TRBV7-3 combines with J gene TRBJ2-2; D uncertain. Germline assignment: CDR1 SGHTA and CDR2 FQGTGA. The CDR3 contains 14 residues. Trimming took off 3 bases at V and 7 bases at J, with 12 bases between the two ends.

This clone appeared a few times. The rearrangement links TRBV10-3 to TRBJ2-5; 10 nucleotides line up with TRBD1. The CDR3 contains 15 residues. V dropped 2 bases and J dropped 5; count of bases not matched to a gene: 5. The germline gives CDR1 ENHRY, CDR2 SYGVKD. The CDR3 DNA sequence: TGTGCCATCAGTGAGAGACAGGGGGCGTGGGAGACCCAGTACTTC. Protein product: CAISERQGAWETQYF.

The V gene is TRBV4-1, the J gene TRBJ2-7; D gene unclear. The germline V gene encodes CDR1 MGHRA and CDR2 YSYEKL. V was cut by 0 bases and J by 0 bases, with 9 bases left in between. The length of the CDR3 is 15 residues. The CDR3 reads CASSQDPSSSYEQYF. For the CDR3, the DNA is TGCGCCAGCAGCCAAGACCCCTCCTCCTCCTACGAGCAGTACTTC.

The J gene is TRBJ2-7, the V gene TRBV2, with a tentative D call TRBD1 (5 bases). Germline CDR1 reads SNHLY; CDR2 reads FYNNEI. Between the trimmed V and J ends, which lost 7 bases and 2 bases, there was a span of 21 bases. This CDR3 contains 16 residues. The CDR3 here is CASTGRVLAFAYEQYF. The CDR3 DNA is TGTGCCAGCACCGGCAGGGTATTGGCCTTCGCCTACGAGCAGTACTTC. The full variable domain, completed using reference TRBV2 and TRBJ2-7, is EPEVTQTPSHQVTQMGQEVILRCVPISNHLYFYWYRQILGQKVEFLVSFYNNEISEKSEIFDDQFSVERPDGSNFTLKIRSTKLEDSAMYFCASTGRVLAFAYEQYFGPGTRLTVT.

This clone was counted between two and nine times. The CDR3, as DNA: TGTGCCAGCTTGGAATACAGGGGTAGGTACGAGCAGTACTTC. This encodes CASLEYRGRYEQYF. The genes are TRBV28 and TRBJ2-5; TRBD1 matches at 7 bases. The DNA end is a closer match to TRBJ2-7, so the J assignment may be wrong. The CDR3 spans 14 residues. Germline CDR1 and CDR2: MDHEN and SYDVKM.

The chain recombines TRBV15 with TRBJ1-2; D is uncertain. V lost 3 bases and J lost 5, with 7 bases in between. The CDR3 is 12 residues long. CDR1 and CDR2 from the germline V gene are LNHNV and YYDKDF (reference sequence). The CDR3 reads CATSRQSYGYTF. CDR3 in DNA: TGTGCCACCAGCAGGCAGTCTTATGGCTACACCTTC.

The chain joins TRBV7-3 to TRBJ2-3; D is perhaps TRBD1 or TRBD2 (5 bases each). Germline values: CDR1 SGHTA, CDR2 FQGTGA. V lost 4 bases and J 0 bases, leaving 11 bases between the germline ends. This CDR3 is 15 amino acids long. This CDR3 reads CASSSPGRSTDTQYF. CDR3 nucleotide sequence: TGTGCCAGCAGCTCCCCGGGGCGCAGCACAGATACGCAGTATTTT.

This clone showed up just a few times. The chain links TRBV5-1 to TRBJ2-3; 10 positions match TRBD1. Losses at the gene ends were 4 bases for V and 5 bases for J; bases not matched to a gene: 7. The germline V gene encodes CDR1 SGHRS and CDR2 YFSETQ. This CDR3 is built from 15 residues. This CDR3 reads CASSRQGAQGDTQYF. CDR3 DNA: TGCGCCAGCAGCCGACAGGGGGCGCAGGGAGATACGCAGTATTTT. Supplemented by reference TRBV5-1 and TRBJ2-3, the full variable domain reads KAGVTQTPRYLIKTRGQQVTLSCSPISGHRSVSWYQQTPGQGLQFLFEYFSETQRNKGNFPGRFSGRQFSNSRSEMNVSTLELGDSALYLCASSRQGAQGDTQYFGPGTRLTVL.

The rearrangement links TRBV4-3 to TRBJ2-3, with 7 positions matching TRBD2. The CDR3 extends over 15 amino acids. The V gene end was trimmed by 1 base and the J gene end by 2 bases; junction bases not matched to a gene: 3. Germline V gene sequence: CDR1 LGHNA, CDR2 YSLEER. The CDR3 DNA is TGCGCCAGCAGCCAAGGGCTAGCGGTCACAGATACGCAGTATTTT. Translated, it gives CASSQGLAVTDTQYF.

The CDR3 coding sequence is TGTGCCTGGGACAGTTCTGGAAACACCATATATTTT. As protein: CAWDSSGNTIYF. The chain carries TRBV30 and TRBJ1-3, with a weak D call TRBD1 (5 bases). CDR1 and CDR2 from the germline V gene are GTSNPN and SVGIG (reference sequence). The ends were cut back, 5 bases at V and 1 base at J, with 6 bases in the middle. The CDR3 spans 12 residues.

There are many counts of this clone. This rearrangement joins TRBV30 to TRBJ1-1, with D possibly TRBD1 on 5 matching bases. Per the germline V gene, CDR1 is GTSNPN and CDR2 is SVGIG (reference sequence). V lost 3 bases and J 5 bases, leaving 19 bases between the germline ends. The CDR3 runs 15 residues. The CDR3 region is CAWSNPGLGRTEAFF. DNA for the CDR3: TGTGCCTGGAGCAACCCGGGACTGGGGAGGACTGAAGCTTTCTTT.